This entry lists 9 T cell receptor beta chains sequenced from one sample in a study of blood T cell repertoires in COVID-19. This table comes from immunoSEQ multiplex PCR, and its TCRdb copy is limited to in-frame clones, with some not included. This table has about 74,000 clones, around 82% appearing once. Sequenced sample: peripheral blood. The receptors shown here come from a man aged 50-59 years with active COVID-19.

The genes are TRBV6-1 and TRBJ2-7; 9 bases match TRBD1. The CDR3 covers 17 residues. The germline V gene encodes CDR1 MNHNS and CDR2 SASEGT. J was trimmed by 2 bases and V by 2 bases; bases with no gene match: 10. As DNA, the CDR3 is TGTGCCAGCAGTGAATCGCGGGGGACAGGGTCACCCTACGAGCAGTACTTC. This sequence encodes CASSESRGTGSPYEQYF.

The chain uses TRBV5-1 and TRBJ2-3; tentatively, D is TRBD1 (6 bases). Trimming removed 7 bases at V and 0 bases at J, with 12 bases between. CDR3 size: 14 residues. The germline gives CDR1 SGHRS, CDR2 YFSETQ. CDR3 loop: CASEWGPSTDTQYF. The CDR3 region has the DNA TGCGCCAGCGAATGGGGGCCTAGCACAGATACGCAGTATTTT.

This clone was counted a single time. This rearrangement joins TRBV14 to TRBJ2-7; 9 bases match TRBD2. V lost 0 bases to trimming and J lost 4 bases; unmatched junction nucleotides: 13. Germline CDR1 SGHDN, CDR2 FVKESK. The CDR3 runs to 18 residues. The CDR3 region has the DNA TGTGCCAGCAGCCAAGAAGGTCTAGCGGGAAGAGGAGGGTACGAGCAGTACTTC. It specifies CASSQEGLAGRGGYEQYF.

This clone has only a few counts. The chain couples TRBV7-2 to TRBJ2-3, with D possibly being TRBD1 (6 bases). V was cut by 5 bases and J by 4 bases, with 13 bases left in between. This CDR3 region has 14 residues. Germline V CDR1 and CDR2: SGHTA, FQGNSA. The CDR3 coding sequence is TGTGCCAGCAGCCCCCAACAGGGTTCAGATACGCAGTATTTT. Translating gives CASSPQQGSDTQYF.

This chain connects TRBV4-1 to TRBJ1-2; tentatively, D is TRBD1 (6 bases). Trimming stripped 0 bases from V and 5 bases from J, with 10 bases between. The V gene's germline CDR1 is MGHRA and CDR2 YSYEKL. CDR3 length equals 14 residues. CDR3 loop: CASSQDTGQYGYTF. The CDR3, as DNA: TGCGCCAGCAGCCAAGACACAGGGCAATATGGCTACACCTTC.

V gene TRBV5-1 combines with J gene TRBJ2-1; TRBD2 aligns across 11 bases. V was clipped by 5 bases and J by 9 bases; unmatched bases: 10. CDR3 length equals 15 residues. CDR1 is SGHRS and CDR2 is YFSETQ in the germline V gene. In DNA, the CDR3 is TGCGCCAGCAGGCAGGGACTAGCGGAGGCGGGTGAGCAGTTCTTC. Amino acid sequence: CASRQGLAEAGEQFF. Together with reference TRBV5-1 and TRBJ2-1, the CDR3 gives the full variable domain: KAGVTQTPRYLIKTRGQQVTLSCSPISGHRSVSWYQQTPGQGLQFLFEYFSETQRNKGNFPGRFSGRQFSNSRSEMNVSTLELGDSALYLCASRQGLAEAGEQFFGPGTRLTVL.

The CDR3 region has the DNA TGTGCCAGCAGCCTCAGGGGTCTACCACCCCAAGAGACCCAGTACTTC. This codes for CASSLRGLPPQETQYF. The chain couples TRBV3-1 (or the pseudogene TRBV3-2) to TRBJ2-5, with a tentative D call TRBD1 (6 bases). V lost 4 bases and J lost 1, with 16 bases in between. Germline V gene sequence: CDR1 LGHDT, CDR2 YNNKEL (reference sequence). This CDR3 has 16 residues.

The chain links TRBV4-1 to TRBJ2-1; the D is unclear. CDR3 size: 13 residues. Trimming took off 5 bases at V and 5 bases at J, with 10 bases between the two ends. The germline V gene has CDR1 MGHRA and CDR2 YSYEKL. DNA of the CDR3: TGCGCCAGCAGCTCCGGTATCCACAATGAGCAGTTCTTC. Its protein product is CASSSGIHNEQFF.

The V call is TRBV6-2 or TRBV6-3, the J call TRBJ2-5; TRBD1 matches 8 bases. The length of the CDR3 is 19 residues. In germline, CDR1 is MNHEY, CDR2 SVGEGT. With V trimmed by 0 bases and J by 2 bases, 14 bases remained unmatched. The CDR3, as DNA: TGTGCCAGCAGTTACTCGAGAGCGCCCCCCGGGACAGGACAAGAGACCCAGTACTTC. Protein: CASSYSRAPPGTGQETQYF.